One sample yielded the 9 T cell receptor beta chains listed below, sequenced in a study of Graves' ophthalmopathy and Graves' hyperthyroidism. Amplifying from RNA transcripts, the study obtained TCR beta CDR3 regions. HTBI primers served in a first-round RT-PCR, which a second-round multiplex PCR followed. In TCRdb, the multiplex PCR reads were re-called with MiXCR into one record per CDR3 protein. The sample includes 350,000 to 450,000 distinct CDR3 sequences, roughly 21% of them seen just once. Sequenced sample: peripheral blood. Source of these receptors: a woman aged 18-35 years with stable Graves' hyperthyroidism.

This rearrangement joins TRBV28 to TRBJ2-7, with 10 bases fitting TRBD1. The germline CDR1 and CDR2 sequences are MDHEN and SYDVKM. The trim removed 4 bases at V and 2 bases at J, leaving 2 bases unmatched. The CDR3 covers 14 residues. DNA of the CDR3: TGTGCCAGCAGTTCGGACAGGGGGGCCTACGAGCAGTACTTC. It specifies CASSSDRGAYEQYF.

This clonotype was seen many times. This chain joins TRBV5-1 and TRBJ2-4, with unresolved D. V was clipped by 0 bases and J by 0 bases, with 10 bases between them. Per the germline V gene, CDR1 is SGHRS and CDR2 is YFSETQ. The CDR3 length is 16 residues. Here the CDR3 DNA reads TGCGCCAGCAGCTTGGGGCAGAACCTAGCCAAAAACATTCAGTACTTC. Translation gives CASSLGQNLAKNIQYF.

The V call is TRBV11-1, the J call TRBJ2-5, with 10 nucleotides matching TRBD2. Germline assignment: CDR1 SGHAT and CDR2 FQDESV (reference sequence). The CDR3 consists of 17 residues. V gave up 1 base and J gave up 5 bases; unmatched junction bases: 10. The DNA for the CDR3 is TGTGCCAGCAGCTTAGAGGAGGCTAGCGGGAGTTGGGAGACCCAGTACTTC. It codes for CASSLEEASGSWETQYF.

This clonotype has just a few counts. This rearrangement joins TRBV5-1 to TRBJ1-1, with 7 nucleotides matching TRBD1. Trimming removed 4 bases from V and 6 bases from J; junction bases left unmatched: 15. This CDR3 region has 16 residues. Germline-derived CDR1 and CDR2 are SGHRS and YFSETQ. CDR3 sequence: CASSPPGPGGTPEAFF. The CDR3 region has the DNA TGCGCCAGCAGCCCTCCGGGTCCAGGGGGAACCCCTGAAGCTTTCTTT.

This clonotype was detected many times. The chain employs TRBV20-1 and TRBJ2-7, with D tentatively TRBD1 (6 bases). Germline V gene sequence: CDR1 DFQATT, CDR2 SNEGSKA (reference sequence). This CDR3 has 15 residues. V gave up 0 bases and J gave up 7 bases, with 19 bases separating them. CDR3 region: CSARDSGRGSEEQYF. CDR3 coding DNA: TGCAGTGCTAGAGATTCCGGCAGGGGATCGGAAGAGCAGTACTTC.

In this sample, this clonotype turned up many times. The V call is TRBV9, the J call TRBJ1-1; D possibly corresponds to TRBD1 (5 bases). The CDR3 sequence is 14 residues long. CDR1 SGDLS and CDR2 YYNGEE come from the germline V gene. V was cut by 0 bases and J by 4 bases, with 10 bases left in between. The CDR3 spells CASSVDGDGTEAFF. CDR3 bases: TGTGCCAGCAGCGTAGACGGGGACGGCACTGAAGCTTTCTTT.

This chain connects TRBV13 to TRBJ2-2; 13 bases are a match to TRBD2. This CDR3 region has 20 residues. J gave up 0 bases and V 7 bases, and 14 bases lay outside the gene matches. Germline V CDR1 and CDR2: PRHDT, FYEKMQ (reference sequence). CDR3 amino acids: CASTFTMTSGRNPNTGELFF. CDR3 sequence (DNA): TGTGCCAGCACCTTCACAATGACTAGCGGGAGGAATCCGAACACCGGGGAGCTGTTTTTT.

This clonotype was detected ten times or more. This chain uses TRBV11-3 with TRBJ1-5; D possibly corresponds to TRBD1 (5 bases). The CDR3 loop spans 16 amino acids. The V end was cut by 1 base, the J end by 3 bases, with 13 bases between. Germline-derived CDR1 and CDR2 are SGHNT and YENEEA. CDR3 protein: CASSLGTGRNNQPQHF. As DNA, the CDR3 is TGTGCCAGCAGCTTAGGTACGGGACGGAACAATCAGCCCCAGCATTTT. Combining the CDR3 with reference TRBV11-3 and TRBJ1-5 gives the whole variable domain EAGVVQSPRYKIIEKKQPVAFWCNPISGHNTLYWYLQNLGQGPELLIRYENEEAVDDSQLPKDRFSAERLKGVDSTLKIQPAELGDSAVYLCASSLGTGRNNQPQHFGDGTRLSIL.

The chain joins TRBV19 to TRBJ1-2; D is possibly TRBD1 (5 bases). V lost 7 bases and J lost 8, with 17 bases in between. The germline CDR1 and CDR2 sequences are LNHDA and SQIVND (reference sequence). This CDR3 is 13 amino acids long. The CDR3 spells CASKGTSGGGYTF. In DNA, the CDR3 is TGTGCCAGTAAAGGGACTTCCGGAGGGGGCTACACCTTC. Variable domain in full (rest from reference TRBV19 and TRBJ1-2): DGGITQSPKYLFRKEGQNVTLSCEQNLNHDAMYWYRQDPGQGLRLIYYSQIVNDFQKGDIAEGYSVSREKKESFPLTVTSAQKNPTAFYLCASKGTSGGGYTFGSGTRLTVV.